This T cell receptor beta chain was observed in a study of T-cell memory formation after mild COVID-19. Study-level background: TCR clusters mostly belonged to single donors.

TCRdb passed the 5' RACE reads through MiXCR, listing each CDR3 protein once. The data hold roughly 380,000 distinct CDR3 sequences, with 28% observed a single time. Germline V gene sequence: CDR1 SGHTA, CDR2 FQGNSA. The CDR3 contains 16 residues. Trimming at V came to 5 bases and at J to 4 bases, leaving 6 bases not matched to a gene. Study-wide findings and caveats: While clones contracting from day 15 to 85 were balanced between CD4 and CD8, later expanders leaned CD4+. What remained unconfirmed was the SARS-CoV-2 specificity of second-wave clones peaking on day 37. Shrinking CD4+ clones were chiefly CM and EM; CD8+ ones were chiefly EMRA.

Comment on this clonotype: Antigen specificity is unknown.

V gene TRBV7-2 combines with J gene TRBJ2-1; 12 positions agree with TRBD2. This TCR derives from an adult woman who had mild COVID-19 (a few samples of this study predate the infection). Cell type and time point are not known. The sample was PBMCs or a T cell subset sorted from them (not recorded which). CDR3 sequence reads: CASSQSSGRGYNEQFF. CDR3 in DNA: TGTGCCAGCAGCCAATCTAGCGGGAGGGGTTACAATGAGCAGTTCTTC. Complete variable domain (other parts from reference TRBV7-2 and TRBJ2-1): GAGVSQSPSNKVTEKGKDVELRCDPISGHTALYWYRQSLGQGLEFLIYFQGNSAPDKSGLPSDRFSAERTGGSVSTLTIQRTQQEDSAVYLCASSQSSGRGYNEQFFGPGTRLTVL.